One and the same sample provided the 27 T cell receptor beta chains below, sequenced in a study of long-term antiretroviral therapy in people with HIV. Version v3.0 of the immunoSEQ assay was performed at survey level. TCRdb keeps only in-frame clones here, not all; method: immunoSEQ multiplex PCR. The repertoire includes some 31,000 clones, almost 95% of them detected once, and around 3% sits in the top ten. This material consisted of unsorted PBMCs, taken just over 7.2 years after starting antiretroviral therapy. These receptors came from a man between 50 and 59 years old with HIV.

The gene calls are TRBV19 and TRBJ1-1, with no clear D. With 6 bases removed from V and 0 bases from J, the gap between germline ends came to 8 bases. The germline V gene encodes CDR1 LNHDA and CDR2 SQIVND (reference sequence). This CDR3 comprises 13 residues. CDR3 in amino acids: CASSRGVNTEAFF. CDR3 DNA sequence: TGTGCCAGTAGCCGAGGAGTGAACACTGAAGCTTTCTTT.

This clone appeared a single time. The chain carries TRBV6-4 and TRBJ1-2; D possibly corresponds to TRBD1 (5 bases). The CDR3 has 14 residues. Looked up from germline, CDR1 is MRHNA and CDR2 is SNTAGT. Trimming cost V 0 bases and J 4 bases, with 9 bases left between them. The CDR3 loop reads CASSDSTDSYGYTF. CDR3 DNA sequence: TGTGCCAGCAGTGACTCAACAGACAGCTATGGCTACACCTTC.

This chain joins TRBV11-2 and TRBJ2-7; D is uncertain. The CDR3 runs 11 residues. Between the trimmed V and J ends, which lost 5 bases and 6 bases, there was a span of 8 bases. CDR1 SGHAT and CDR2 FQNNGV come from the germline V gene. DNA for the CDR3: TGTGCCAGCAGCCCCGCGAGCGAGCAGTACTTC. Translation gives CASSPASEQYF.

This chain joins TRBV2 and TRBJ2-3; no reliable D call. V was pared by 8 bases and J by 4 bases, with 16 bases between. This CDR3 comprises 14 residues. Germline CDR1 reads SNHLY; CDR2 reads FYNNEI. As DNA, the CDR3 is TGTGCCAGCCGCAACGAGCTAAACTCAGATACGCAGTATTTT. Protein sequence: CASRNELNSDTQYF.

This clone was seen once. The genes are TRBV6-1 and TRBJ1-1; D remains ambiguous. V dropped 5 bases and J dropped 1 base, with 5 bases sitting between them. Germline V gene sequence: CDR1 MNHNS, CDR2 SASEGT. This CDR3 has 12 amino acids. CDR3 nucleotide sequence: TGTGCCAGCAGTTATTCGAACACTGAAGCTTTCTTT. Its translation: CASSYSNTEAFF.

The chain employs TRBV18 and TRBJ2-7, with TRBD1 identical over 7 bases. The J segment lost 5 bases and the V segment lost 4 bases, leaving 14 bases of the junction unmatched. This CDR3 comprises 16 residues. The germline CDR1 and CDR2 sequences are KGHSH and LQKENI. The CDR3 coding sequence is TGTGCCAGCTCACAAGACGGACAGGTTCCACTAGACGAGCAGTACTTC. Encoded protein: CASSQDGQVPLDEQYF.

V usage is TRBV29-1 and J usage is TRBJ2-3, with a tentative D call TRBD1 (6 bases). This CDR3 spans 16 amino acids. The V end lost 4 bases, the J end lost 2 bases, and 19 bases lay between the germline ends. Germline CDR1 reads SQVTM; CDR2 reads ANQGSEA. CDR3 amino acids: CSVGQGIPPSTDTQYF. The CDR3 DNA follows: TGCAGCGTTGGGCAGGGGATTCCTCCATCCACAGATACGCAGTATTTT.

This chain joins TRBV5-1 and TRBJ2-1; 7 bases align to TRBD1. Germline V lookup: CDR1 SGHRS, CDR2 YFSETQ. The length of the CDR3 is 18 residues. V shed 4 bases, J shed 0 bases, and the junction held 13 bases outside the gene matches. CDR3 protein: CASSLLGQASSSYNEQFF. CDR3 bases: TGCGCCAGCAGCCTACTCGGACAGGCCAGTAGCTCCTACAATGAGCAGTTCTTC.

This chain joins TRBV4-1 and TRBJ1-2, with D uncertain. V was clipped by 4 bases and J by 1 base, with 10 bases between them. The CDR3 has 14 amino acids. Germline assignment: CDR1 MGHRA and CDR2 YSYEKL. The CDR3 region is CASSPATINYGYTF. DNA for the CDR3: TGCGCCAGCAGCCCCGCGACGATTAACTATGGCTACACCTTC.

The chain employs TRBV30 and TRBJ2-3, with D uncertain. The CDR3 runs to 14 residues. Trimming pared 0 bases from V and 1 base from J, leaving 8 bases between. Germline CDR1 is GTSNPN and CDR2 is SVGIG (reference sequence). Here the CDR3 DNA reads TGTGCCTGGAGTGTAATGTGGGGCACAGATACGCAGTATTTT. Translating it yields CAWSVMWGTDTQYF.

The J gene is TRBJ2-5, the V gene TRBV7-2; tentative D call: TRBD2 (5 bases). The CDR3 spans 14 residues. The V end lost 5 bases, the J end lost 1 base, and 11 bases lay between the germline ends. CDR1 is SGHTA, CDR2 FQGNSA, per germline. The DNA for the CDR3 is TGTGCCAGCAGCCCCTGGGCGGGCCAAGAGACCCAGTACTTC. Its translation: CASSPWAGQETQYF.

This sequence joins TRBV18 and TRBJ1-6; perhaps TRBD1 as D (5 bases). Germline CDR1 KGHSH, CDR2 LQKENI. CDR3 length equals 14 residues. Deletions cut 2 bases from V and 7 bases from J, with 9 bases between. The chain's CDR3 is CASSPSDRNSPLHF. CDR3 coding DNA: TGTGCCAGCTCACCAAGCGACAGAAATTCACCCCTCCACTTT.

This rearrangement joins TRBV6-1 to TRBJ2-5, with TRBD1 matching over 8 bases. CDR3 length: 15 amino acids. From germline, CDR1 is MNHNS and CDR2 SASEGT. Unmatched junction bases numbered 4, after V lost 0 bases and J lost 4 bases. Here the CDR3 DNA reads TGTGCCAGCAGTGAAGCGTCCAGGGGGCGAGAGACCCAGTACTTC. Translated: CASSEASRGRETQYF.

This clone was recorded only once. This chain links TRBV4-3 with TRBJ2-2; 7 positions match TRBD1. Looked up from germline, CDR1 is LGHNA and CDR2 is YSLEER. The CDR3 extends over 15 amino acids. V gave up 0 bases and J gave up 4 bases; unmatched junction bases: 2. CDR3 protein: CASSQDGTVTGELFF. The DNA of the CDR3 is TGCGCCAGCAGCCAAGACGGGACAGTCACCGGGGAGCTGTTTTTT.

The rearrangement uses TRBV7-9 and TRBJ1-5, with TRBD1 matching over 8 bases. CDR3 length: 15 residues. Trimming took 5 bases from V and 0 from J; bases not matched to a gene: 3. Germline V lookup: CDR1 SEHNR, CDR2 FQNEAQ (reference sequence). The CDR3 DNA reads as TGTGCCAGCAGCCCGACAGGGGATAGCAATCAGCCCCAGCATTTT. Residues: CASSPTGDSNQPQHF.

This clone appeared a single time. This chain links TRBV14 with TRBJ1-1; 8 bases fit TRBD1. The CDR3 extends over 15 amino acids. The germline gives CDR1 SGHDN, CDR2 FVKESK. The ends lost 4 bases at V and 5 bases at J; junction bases unmatched: 9. CDR3 DNA: TGTGCCAGCAGCCTCCGGACAGGGCGACAAACTGAAGCTTTCTTT. Amino acid sequence: CASSLRTGRQTEAFF. Using reference TRBV14 and TRBJ1-1 for the parts outside the CDR3, the full variable domain is EAGVTQFPSHSVIEKGQTVTLRCDPISGHDNLYWYRRVMGKEIKFLLHFVKESKQDESGMPNNRFLAERTGGTYSTLKVQPAELEDSGVYFCASSLRTGRQTEAFFGQGTRLTVV.

V and J are TRBV5-1 and TRBJ1-3; 10 bases match TRBD1. V trimming: 0 bases; J trimming: 8 bases; junction bases outside the gene matches: 11. The CDR3 is 17 residues long. CDR1 is SGHRS and CDR2 is YFSETQ in the germline V gene. The CDR3 DNA reads as TGCGCCAGCAGCTTGGATCCTCCGGGACAGGGGAGAGACACCATATATTTT. Its protein is CASSLDPPGQGRDTIYF.

This chain joins TRBV11-2 and TRBJ2-3; D gene uncertain. This CDR3 contains 19 residues. Trimming removed 5 bases at V and 0 bases at J, with 24 bases between. CDR1 and CDR2 (germline): SGHAT, FQNNGV. CDR3 nucleotide sequence: TGTGCCAGCAGCCCGCCGGGCTGGGCCGATACTAATAGCACAGATACGCAGTATTTT. Its translation is CASSPPGWADTNSTDTQYF.

J is TRBJ2-6 and V is TRBV9; a weak D match, TRBD1 (6 bases). This CDR3 has 15 amino acids. Germline values: CDR1 SGDLS, CDR2 YYNGEE. Trimming shortened V by 2 bases and J by 2 bases, and 8 bases separated the two germline ends. The CDR3 here is CASSVKGAGANVLTF. In nucleotides, the CDR3 is TGTGCCAGCAGCGTTAAGGGGGCTGGGGCCAACGTCCTGACTTTC.

This clone was counted a single time. The J gene is TRBJ1-4, the V gene TRBV30, with TRBD1 as a possible D gene (5 bases). The CDR3 has 14 residues. Trimming removed 7 bases at V and 4 bases at J, with 16 bases between. Germline V lookup: CDR1 GTSNPN, CDR2 SVGIG (reference sequence). The CDR3: CASDAEGSNEKLFF. CDR3 coding DNA: TGTGCCTCGGACGCAGAGGGGAGTAATGAAAAACTGTTTTTT. The whole variable domain, remainder taken from reference TRBV30 and TRBJ1-4, is SQTIHQWPATLVQPVGSPLSLECTVEGTSNPNLYWYRQAAGRGLQLLFYSVGIGQISSEVPQNLSASRPQDRQFILSSKKLLLSDSGFYLCASDAEGSNEKLFFGSGTQLSVL.

The chain joins TRBV14 to TRBJ1-5; D uncertain. There are 13 residues in the CDR3. The V end was cut by 1 base, the J end by 4 bases, with 5 bases between. From germline, CDR1 is SGHDN and CDR2 FVKESK. As DNA, the CDR3 is TGTGCCAGCAGCCAAGGACCTAATCAGCCCCAGCATTTT. It codes for CASSQGPNQPQHF.

This chain joins TRBV5-1 and TRBJ2-3; 7 nucleotides align to TRBD1. This CDR3 comprises 14 residues. Germline-derived CDR1 and CDR2 are SGHRS and YFSETQ. The J segment lost 5 bases and the V segment lost 0 bases, leaving 3 bases of the junction unmatched. The CDR3 nucleotides are TGCGCCAGCAGCTTGGTCGGACAGGAAGATACGCAGTATTTT. It encodes CASSLVGQEDTQYF.

The J gene is TRBJ1-2, the V gene TRBV6-4; D might be TRBD1 (6 bases). Looked up from germline, CDR1 is MRHNA and CDR2 is SNTAGT. The CDR3 is made up of 13 amino acids. V was pared by 5 bases and J by 4 bases, with 11 bases between. The CDR3 DNA follows: TGTGCCAGCAGTCTAGGGGGGGGCTATGGCTACACCTTC. Protein product: CASSLGGGYGYTF.

This chain uses TRBV7-3 with TRBJ2-1; tentative D call: TRBD1 (5 bases). This CDR3 contains 13 residues. CDR1 SGHTA and CDR2 FQGTGA come from the germline V gene. Trimming removed 0 bases at V and 15 bases at J, with 15 bases between. The CDR3 DNA sequence: TGTGCCAGCAGCTTAACGGGGCAGAGCCCAGCGTTCTTC. It codes for CASSLTGQSPAFF.

Regarding this clone: The same CDR3 can be traced to other DNA sequences in this sample. The V call is TRBV27, the J call TRBJ2-1; TRBD1 agrees at 7 bases. Germline loops: CDR1 MNHEY, CDR2 SMNVEV (reference sequence). Trimming cost V 2 bases and J 1 base; bases outside gene matches: 2. The CDR3 consists of 15 residues. In DNA, the CDR3 is TGTGCCAGCAGTTTAGACAGGGTTTCCTACAATGAGCAGTTCTTC. It yields the protein CASSLDRVSYNEQFF.

The J gene is TRBJ2-4, the V gene TRBV7-9; 9 bases align to TRBD2. CDR3 size: 15 residues. Per the germline V gene, CDR1 is SEHNR and CDR2 is FQNEAQ (reference sequence). With V trimmed by 1 base and J by 8 bases, 6 bases remained unmatched. The CDR3 DNA is TGTGCCAGCAGCTTAGGCCAGAGCGGGGGGTACATTCAGTACTTC. The encoded protein is CASSLGQSGGYIQYF.

The gene calls are TRBV29-1 and TRBJ2-7; the D gene is possibly TRBD2 (6 bases). The length of the CDR3 is 14 residues. CDR1 is SQVTM, CDR2 ANQGSEA, per germline. Deletions cut 0 bases from V and 3 bases from J, with 12 bases between. CDR3 in amino acids: CSVEEGGEGYEQYF. DNA for the CDR3: TGCAGCGTTGAAGAGGGGGGTGAAGGCTACGAGCAGTACTTC.